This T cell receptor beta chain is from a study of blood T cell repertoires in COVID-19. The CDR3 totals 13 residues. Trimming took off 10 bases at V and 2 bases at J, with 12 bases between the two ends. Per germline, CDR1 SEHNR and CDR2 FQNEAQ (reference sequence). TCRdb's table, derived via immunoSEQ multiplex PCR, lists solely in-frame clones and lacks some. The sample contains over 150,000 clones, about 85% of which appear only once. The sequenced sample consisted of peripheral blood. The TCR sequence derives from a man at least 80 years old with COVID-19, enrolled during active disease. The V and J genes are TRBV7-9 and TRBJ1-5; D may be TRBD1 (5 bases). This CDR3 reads CAMGGEGNQPQHF. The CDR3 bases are TGTGCCATGGGAGGGGAGGGCAATCAGCCCCAGCATTTT.